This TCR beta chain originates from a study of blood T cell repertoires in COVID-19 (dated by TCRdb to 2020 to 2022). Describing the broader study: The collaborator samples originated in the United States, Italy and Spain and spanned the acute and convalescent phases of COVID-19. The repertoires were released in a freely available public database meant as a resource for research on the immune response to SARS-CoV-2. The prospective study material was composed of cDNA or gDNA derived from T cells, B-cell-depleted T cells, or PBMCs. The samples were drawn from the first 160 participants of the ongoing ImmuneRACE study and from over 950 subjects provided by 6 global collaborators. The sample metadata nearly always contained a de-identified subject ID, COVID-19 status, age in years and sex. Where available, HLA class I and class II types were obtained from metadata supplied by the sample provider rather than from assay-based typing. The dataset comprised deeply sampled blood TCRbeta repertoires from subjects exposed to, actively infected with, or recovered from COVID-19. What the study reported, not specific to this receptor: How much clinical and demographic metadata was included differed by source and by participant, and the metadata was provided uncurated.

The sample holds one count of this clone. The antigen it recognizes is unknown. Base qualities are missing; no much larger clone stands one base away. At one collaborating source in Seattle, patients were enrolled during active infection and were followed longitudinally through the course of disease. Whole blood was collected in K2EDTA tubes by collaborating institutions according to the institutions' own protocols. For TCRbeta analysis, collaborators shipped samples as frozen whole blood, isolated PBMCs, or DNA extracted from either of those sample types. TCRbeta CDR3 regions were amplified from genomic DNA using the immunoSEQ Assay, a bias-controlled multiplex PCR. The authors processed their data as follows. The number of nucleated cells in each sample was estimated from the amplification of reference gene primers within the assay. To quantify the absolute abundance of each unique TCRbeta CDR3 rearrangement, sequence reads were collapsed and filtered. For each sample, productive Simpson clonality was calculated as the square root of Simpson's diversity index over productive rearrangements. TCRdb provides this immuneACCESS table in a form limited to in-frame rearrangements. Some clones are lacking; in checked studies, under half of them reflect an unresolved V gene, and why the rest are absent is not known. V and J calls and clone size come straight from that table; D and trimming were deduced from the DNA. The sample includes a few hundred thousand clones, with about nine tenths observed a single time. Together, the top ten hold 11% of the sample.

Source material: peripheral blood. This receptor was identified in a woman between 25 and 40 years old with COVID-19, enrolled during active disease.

The nucleotide sequence is given as TGCGCCAGCAGCCAAGTGGCGTCGGGGGTTTATGGCTACACCTTC. It specifies CASSQVASGVYGYTF. The chain is made from TRBV4-1 and TRBJ1-2; tentative D gene TRBD1, with 5 bases matching. The germline V gene sets CDR1 to MGHRA and CDR2 to YSYEKL. V and J are truncated by 1 base and 5 bases respectively, leaving an intervening sequence of 14 bases. From its cysteine to its phenylalanine, the CDR3 spans 15 amino acids. Just CDR3 DNA is preserved here, 45 bases in frame from base 1.